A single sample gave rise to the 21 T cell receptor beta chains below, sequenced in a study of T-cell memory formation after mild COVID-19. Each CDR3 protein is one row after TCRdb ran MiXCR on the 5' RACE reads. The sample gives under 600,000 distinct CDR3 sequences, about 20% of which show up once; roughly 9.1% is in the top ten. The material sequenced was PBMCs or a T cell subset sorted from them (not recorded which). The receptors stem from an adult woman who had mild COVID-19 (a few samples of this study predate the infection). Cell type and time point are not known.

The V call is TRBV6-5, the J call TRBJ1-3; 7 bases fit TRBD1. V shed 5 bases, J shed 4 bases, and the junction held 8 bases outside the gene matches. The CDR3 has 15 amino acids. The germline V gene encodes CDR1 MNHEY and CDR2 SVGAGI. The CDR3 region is CASSQGGAAGNTIYF. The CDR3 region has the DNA TGTGCCAGCAGTCAAGGGGGCGCGGCAGGAAACACCATATATTTT.

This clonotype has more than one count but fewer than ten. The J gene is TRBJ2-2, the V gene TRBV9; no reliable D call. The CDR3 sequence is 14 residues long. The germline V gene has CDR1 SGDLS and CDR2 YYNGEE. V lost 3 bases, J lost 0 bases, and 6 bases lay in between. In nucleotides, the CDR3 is TGTGCCAGCAGCGCCTTTACGAACACCGGGGAGCTGTTTTTT. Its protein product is CASSAFTNTGELFF.

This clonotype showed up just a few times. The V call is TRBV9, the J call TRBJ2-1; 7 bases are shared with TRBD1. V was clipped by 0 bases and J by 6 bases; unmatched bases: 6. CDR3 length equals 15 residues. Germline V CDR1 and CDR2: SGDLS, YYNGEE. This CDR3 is CASSVDRGLGNEQFF. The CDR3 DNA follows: TGTGCCAGCAGCGTAGATAGGGGGCTGGGCAATGAGCAGTTCTTC.

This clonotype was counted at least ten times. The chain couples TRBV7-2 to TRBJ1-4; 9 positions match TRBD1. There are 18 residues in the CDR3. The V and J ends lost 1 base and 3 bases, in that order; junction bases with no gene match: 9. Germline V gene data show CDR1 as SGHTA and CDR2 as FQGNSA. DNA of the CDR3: TGTGCCAGCAGCTTAGGGACAGGGGCCCTAGTAGCTAATGAAAAACTGTTTTTT. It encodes CASSLGTGALVANEKLFF.

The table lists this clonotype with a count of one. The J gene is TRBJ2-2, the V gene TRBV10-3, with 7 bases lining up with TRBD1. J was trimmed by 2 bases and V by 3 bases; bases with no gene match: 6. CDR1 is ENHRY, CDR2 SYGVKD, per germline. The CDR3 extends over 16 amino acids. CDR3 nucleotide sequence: TGTGCCATCAGTGATAGGACAGGCCTAAACACCGGGGAGCTGTTTTTT. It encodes CAISDRTGLNTGELFF.

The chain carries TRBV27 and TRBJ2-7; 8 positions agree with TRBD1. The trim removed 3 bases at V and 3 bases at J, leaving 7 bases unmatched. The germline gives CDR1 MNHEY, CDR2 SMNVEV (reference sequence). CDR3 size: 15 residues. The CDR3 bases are TGTGCCAGCAGTTTTAACAGGGGGTTCGACTACGAGCAGTACTTC. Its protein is CASSFNRGFDYEQYF.

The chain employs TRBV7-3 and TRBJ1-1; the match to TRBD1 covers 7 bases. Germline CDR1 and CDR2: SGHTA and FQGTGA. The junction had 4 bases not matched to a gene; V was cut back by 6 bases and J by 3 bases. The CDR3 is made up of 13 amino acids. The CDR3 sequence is CASRDDRDTEAFF. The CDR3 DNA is TGTGCCAGCAGGGATGACAGGGACACTGAAGCTTTCTTT.

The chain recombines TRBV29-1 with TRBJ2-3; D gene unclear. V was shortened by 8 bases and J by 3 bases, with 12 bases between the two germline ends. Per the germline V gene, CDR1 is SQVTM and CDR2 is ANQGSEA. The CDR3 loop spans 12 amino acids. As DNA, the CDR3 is TGCAGCTCAACGTCAGGAACAGATACGCAGTATTTT. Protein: CSSTSGTDTQYF.

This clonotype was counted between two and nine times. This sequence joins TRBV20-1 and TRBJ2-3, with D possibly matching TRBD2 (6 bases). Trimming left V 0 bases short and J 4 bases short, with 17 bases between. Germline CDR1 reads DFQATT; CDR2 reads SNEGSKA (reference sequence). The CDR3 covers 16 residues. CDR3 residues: CSARDSREARADTQYF. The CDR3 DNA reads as TGCAGTGCTAGAGATTCGAGGGAGGCCAGGGCAGATACGCAGTATTTT.

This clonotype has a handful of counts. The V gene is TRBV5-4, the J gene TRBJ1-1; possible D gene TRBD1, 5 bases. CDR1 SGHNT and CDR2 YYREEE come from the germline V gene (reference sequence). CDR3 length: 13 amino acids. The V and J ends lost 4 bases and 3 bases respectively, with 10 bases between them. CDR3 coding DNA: TGTGCCAGCAGCCGAGACAGCCACACTGAAGCTTTCTTT. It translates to CASSRDSHTEAFF.

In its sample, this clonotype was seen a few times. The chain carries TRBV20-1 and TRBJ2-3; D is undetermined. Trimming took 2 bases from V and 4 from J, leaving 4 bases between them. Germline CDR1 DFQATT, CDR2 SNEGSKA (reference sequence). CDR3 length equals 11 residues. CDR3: CSARMSDTQYF. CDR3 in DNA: TGCAGTGCTAGAATGTCAGATACGCAGTATTTT.

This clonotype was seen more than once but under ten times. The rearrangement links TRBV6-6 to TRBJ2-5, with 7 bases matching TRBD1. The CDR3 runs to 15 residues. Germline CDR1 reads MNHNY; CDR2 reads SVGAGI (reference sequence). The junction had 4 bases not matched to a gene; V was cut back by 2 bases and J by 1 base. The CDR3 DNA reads TGTGCCAGCAGTTACGAAGGGACAGCCCAAGAGACCCAGTACTTC. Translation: CASSYEGTAQETQYF.

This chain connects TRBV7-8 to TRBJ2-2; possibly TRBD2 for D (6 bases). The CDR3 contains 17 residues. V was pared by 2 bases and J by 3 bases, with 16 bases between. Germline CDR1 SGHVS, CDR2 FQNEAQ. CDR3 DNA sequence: TGTGCCAGCAGCTTAAAGTTTTTGCGGGGATACACCGGGGAGCTGTTTTTT. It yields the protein CASSLKFLRGYTGELFF.

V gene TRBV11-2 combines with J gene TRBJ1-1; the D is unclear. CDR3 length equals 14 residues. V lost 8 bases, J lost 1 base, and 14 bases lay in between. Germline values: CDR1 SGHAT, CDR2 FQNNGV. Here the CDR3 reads CASRLSGANTEAFF. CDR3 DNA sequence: TGTGCCAGCCGACTAAGCGGTGCGAACACTGAAGCTTTCTTT.

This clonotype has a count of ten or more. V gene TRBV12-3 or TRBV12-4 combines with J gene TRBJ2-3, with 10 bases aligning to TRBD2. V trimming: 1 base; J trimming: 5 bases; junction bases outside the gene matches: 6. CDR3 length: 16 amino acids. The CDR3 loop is CASSLDSGGFGDTQYF. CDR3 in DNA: TGTGCCAGCAGTTTAGATAGCGGGGGGTTCGGAGATACGCAGTATTTT.

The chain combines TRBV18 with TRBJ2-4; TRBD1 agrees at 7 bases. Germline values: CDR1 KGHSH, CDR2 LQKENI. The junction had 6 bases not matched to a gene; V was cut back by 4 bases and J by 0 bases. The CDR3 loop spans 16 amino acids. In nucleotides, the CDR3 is TGTGCCAGCTCACAAGACAGGGTAGGAGCCAAAAACATTCAGTACTTC. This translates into CASSQDRVGAKNIQYF.

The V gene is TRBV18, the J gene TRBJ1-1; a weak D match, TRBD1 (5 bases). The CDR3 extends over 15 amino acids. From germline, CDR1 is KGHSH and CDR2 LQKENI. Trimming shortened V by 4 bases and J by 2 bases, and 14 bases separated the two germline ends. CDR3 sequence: CASSQGSGPNTEAFF. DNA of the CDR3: TGTGCCAGCTCACAAGGGTCGGGACCCAACACTGAAGCTTTCTTT.

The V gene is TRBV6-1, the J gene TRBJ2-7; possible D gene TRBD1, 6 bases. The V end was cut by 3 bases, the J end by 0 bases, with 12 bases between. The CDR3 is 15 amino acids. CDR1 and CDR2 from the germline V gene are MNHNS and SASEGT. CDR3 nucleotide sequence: TGTGCCAGCAGTGACATGGGACAACCCTCCTACGAGCAGTACTTC. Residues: CASSDMGQPSYEQYF.

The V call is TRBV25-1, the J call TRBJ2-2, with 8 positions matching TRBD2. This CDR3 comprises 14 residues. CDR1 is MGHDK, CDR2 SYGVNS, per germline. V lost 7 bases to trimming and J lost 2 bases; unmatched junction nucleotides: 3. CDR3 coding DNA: TGTGCCAGCACCCGGGGGGGAAACACCGGGGAGCTGTTTTTT. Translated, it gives CASTRGGNTGELFF.

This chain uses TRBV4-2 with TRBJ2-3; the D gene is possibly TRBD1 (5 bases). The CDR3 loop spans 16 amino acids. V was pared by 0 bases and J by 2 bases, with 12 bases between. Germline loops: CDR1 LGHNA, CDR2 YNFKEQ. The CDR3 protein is CASSQEGVFFTDTQYF. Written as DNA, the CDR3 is TGTGCCAGCAGCCAAGAAGGGGTCTTCTTCACAGATACGCAGTATTTT.

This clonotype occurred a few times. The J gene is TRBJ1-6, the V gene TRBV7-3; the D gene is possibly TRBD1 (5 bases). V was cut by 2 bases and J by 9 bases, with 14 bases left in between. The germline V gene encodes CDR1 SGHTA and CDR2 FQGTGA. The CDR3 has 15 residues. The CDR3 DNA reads TGTGCCAGCAGCTTAGGGGCAGGGAGCAGTTCACCCCTCCACTTT. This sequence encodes CASSLGAGSSSPLHF.